These T cell receptor beta chains were read from a single sample in a study of response to subunit inactivated influenza vaccine. TCRdb reprocessed the RT-PCR reads with MiXCR, giving one entry per CDR3 protein. The table lists about 540,000 distinct CDR3 sequences, approximately 15% of them singletons. The sequencing here drew on PBMCs from blood, taken about 11 days after vaccination. The receptors were gathered from a man aged 50-60 years who received an inactivated influenza vaccine. Both conserved end residues are part of each CDR3.

J gene,V gene,CDR3 protein
TRBJ1-5,TRBV20-1,CSAREPLGQPQHF
TRBJ2-7,TRBV27,CASRLEGAGGLSEQYF
TRBJ2-1,TRBV6-2/TRBV6-3,CASSYPMTSGRSRGTDEQFF
TRBJ2-4,TRBV28,CASSSHGTSLYIQYF
TRBJ2-7,TRBV28,CASYSPGSRYEQYF
TRBJ2-1,TRBV6-5,CASSSGSGGGTYNEQFF
TRBJ2-5,TRBV9,CASSVTSRDTQYF
TRBJ2-2,TRBV3-1,CASSLGTGGRTGELFF
TRBJ1-5,TRBV28,CASSLWGGNQPQLF
TRBJ2-1,TRBV5-5,CASSLRRETPTRFF
TRBJ2-3,TRBV9,CASSVRPSGSGSTDTQYF
TRBJ2-7,TRBV20-1,CSARGGRHYEQYF
TRBJ2-7,TRBV20-1,CSARESHEQYF
TRBJ2-1,TRBV5-1,CASSLAVTSVYNEQFF
TRBJ2-3,TRBV20-1,CSARAPRFGADTQYF
TRBJ2-7,TRBV5-5,CASSSLPSSYEQYF
TRBJ1-1,TRBV2,CATSEMGRRYTEAFF
TRBJ2-1,TRBV18,CASSPKGTGSGNEQFF
TRBJ1-5,TRBV20-1,CSARAGTATQPQHF
TRBJ2-7,TRBV11-2,CASSLEWVSYEQYF
TRBJ2-3,TRBV7-9,CASSLVLSGSDTQYF
TRBJ1-5,TRBV7-8,CASSADSSNQPQHF
TRBJ2-1,TRBV2,CASSERGGIYNEQFF
TRBJ2-1,TRBV10-3,CAISDPPGIQGPHNEQFF
TRBJ2-7,TRBV15,CATSREALSYEQYF
TRBJ2-4,TRBV28,CASSSLRNIQYF
TRBJ1-6,TRBV20-1,CSARAALSSYNSPLHF
TRBJ2-1,TRBV30,CAWKKYNEQFF
TRBJ2-5,TRBV28,CASSQDRVGETQYF
TRBJ1-2,TRBV18,CASSPTLTENYGYTF
TRBJ2-7,TRBV7-3,CASTLRRREGVYEQYF
TRBJ2-1,TRBV10-2,CASARDRVINEQFF
TRBJ2-7,TRBV20-1,CSARDPGQVEQYF
TRBJ2-7,TRBV6-6,CASRTGDYEQYF
TRBJ2-2,TRBV15,CATSRDRQTTGELFF
TRBJ2-3,TRBV20-1,CSVAGQYSTDTQYF
TRBJ2-7,TRBV6-5,CASSYSGTGGEQYF
TRBJ1-1,TRBV7-2,CASSLQPQNTEAFF
TRBJ1-2,TRBV20-1,CSAGLNYGYTF
TRBJ2-7,TRBV9,CASSVDLFGGQGLYEQYF
TRBJ2-3,TRBV12-3/TRBV12-4,CASSLTGPDTQYF
TRBJ2-1,TRBV5-1,CASSLGVNYNEQFF
TRBJ2-3,TRBV7-2,CASSLVALYTDTQYF
TRBJ2-7,TRBV5-5,CASSLGPREQYF
TRBJ1-1,TRBV20-1,CSARDAASEAFF
TRBJ2-1,TRBV7-6,CASSSGLGSREQFF
TRBJ2-7,TRBV29-1,CSVEGLAGGTYEQYF
TRBJ2-3,TRBV20-1,CSAVSWRENGGDTQYF
TRBJ2-5,TRBV5-4,CASSLGGSGGQQETQYF
TRBJ2-2,TRBV29-1,CSVEDRLAVGELFF
TRBJ2-7,TRBV28,CASSLTGLDSYEQYF
TRBJ2-1,TRBV12-3/TRBV12-4,CASSSNSGHSYNEQFF
TRBJ1-2,TRBV20-1,CSASTSGTGPDYGYTF
TRBJ2-2,TRBV5-6,CASSFVQNRARAGELFF
TRBJ2-5,TRBV12-3/TRBV12-4,CASSFLGETQYF